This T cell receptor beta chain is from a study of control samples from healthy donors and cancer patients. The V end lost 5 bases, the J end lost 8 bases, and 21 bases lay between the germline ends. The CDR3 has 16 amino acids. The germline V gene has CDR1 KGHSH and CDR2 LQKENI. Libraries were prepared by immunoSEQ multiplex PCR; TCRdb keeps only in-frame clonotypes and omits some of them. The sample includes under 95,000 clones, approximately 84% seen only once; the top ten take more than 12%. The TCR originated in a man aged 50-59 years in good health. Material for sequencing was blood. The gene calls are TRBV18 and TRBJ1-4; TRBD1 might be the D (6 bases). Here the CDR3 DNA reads TGTGCCAGCTCAATCCTCCAGGGGCTCAGGTCCGAAAAACTGTTTTTT. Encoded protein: CASSILQGLRSEKLFF.